Listed here is a single T cell receptor (beta chain). These data are taken from a study of cytomegalovirus exposure and HLA in healthy donors. With V trimmed by 5 bases and J by 1 base, 7 bases remained unmatched. Looked up from germline, CDR1 is MNHEY and CDR2 is SVGAGI. The CDR3 has 15 amino acids. Produced via immunoSEQ multiplex PCR; TCRdb's table is partial and in-frame only. The sample lists around 300,000 clones, about 85% occurring once. The study drew the donors from its approximately 110-subject validation cohort, separate from the roughly 700-subject first cohort. The chain employs TRBV6-5 and TRBJ1-2; 7 bases are shared with TRBD1. Material: PBMCs. This TCR came from a woman aged 25 to 45 in good health and CMV-seropositive. The DNA for the CDR3 is TGTGCCAGCAGTACCCCGGGACAGATTAACTATGGCTACACCTTC. It translates to CASSTPGQINYGYTF.